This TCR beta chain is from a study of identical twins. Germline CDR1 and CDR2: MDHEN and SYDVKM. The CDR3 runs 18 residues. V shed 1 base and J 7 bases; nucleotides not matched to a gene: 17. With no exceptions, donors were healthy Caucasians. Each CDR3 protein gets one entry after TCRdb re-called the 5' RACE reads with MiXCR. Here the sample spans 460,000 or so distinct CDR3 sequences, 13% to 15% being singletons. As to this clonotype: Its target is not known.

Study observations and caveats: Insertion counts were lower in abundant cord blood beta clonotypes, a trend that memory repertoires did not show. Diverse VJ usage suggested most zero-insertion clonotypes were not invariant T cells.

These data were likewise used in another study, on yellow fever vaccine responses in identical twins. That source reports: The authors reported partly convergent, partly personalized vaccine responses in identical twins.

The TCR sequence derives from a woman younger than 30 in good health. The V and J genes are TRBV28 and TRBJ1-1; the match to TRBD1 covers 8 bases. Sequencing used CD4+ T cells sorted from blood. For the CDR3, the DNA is TGTGCCAGCAGTTTATTCCCTGGCGCAGGGGGCTCATTGGGTGAAGCTTTCTTT. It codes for CASSLFPGAGGSLGEAFF.